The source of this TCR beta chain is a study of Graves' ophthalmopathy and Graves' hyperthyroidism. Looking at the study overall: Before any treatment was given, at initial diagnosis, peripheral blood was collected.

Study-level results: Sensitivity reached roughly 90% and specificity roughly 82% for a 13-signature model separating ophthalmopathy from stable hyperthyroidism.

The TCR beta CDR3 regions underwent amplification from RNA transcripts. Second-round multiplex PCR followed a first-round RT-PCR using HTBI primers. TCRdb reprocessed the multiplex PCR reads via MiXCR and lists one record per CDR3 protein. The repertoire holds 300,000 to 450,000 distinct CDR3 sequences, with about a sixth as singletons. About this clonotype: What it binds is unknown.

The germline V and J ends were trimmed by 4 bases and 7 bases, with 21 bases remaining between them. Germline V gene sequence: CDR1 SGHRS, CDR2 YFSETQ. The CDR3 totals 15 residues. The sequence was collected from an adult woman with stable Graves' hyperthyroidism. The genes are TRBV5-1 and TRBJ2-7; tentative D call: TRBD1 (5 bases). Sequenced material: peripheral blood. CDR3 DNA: TGCGCCAGCAGCCCAGTAATTCCCAGGGAAGGAGAGCAGTACTTC. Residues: CASSPVIPREGEQYF.